These 16 T cell receptor beta chains were sequenced from one sample in a study of blood T cell repertoires in COVID-19. Clones were sequenced by immunoSEQ multiplex PCR, and TCRdb holds only the in-frame ones, with some missing. The sample yields 250,000 to 300,000 clones, around four fifths seen once. The specimen sequenced was peripheral blood. These TCRs come from a man in his sixties who had recovered from COVID-19.

Worth noting for this clone: One junction end disagrees with the germline gene, perhaps due to a read error. The CDR3 spells CSASPDSSHTGNDQFF. The CDR3 DNA follows: TGCAGTGCTAGTCCTGACAGCAGCCATACAGGGAATGATCAGTTCTTC. V and J are TRBV20-1 and TRBJ2-1, with TRBD1 as a possible D gene (6 bases). This CDR3 spans 16 amino acids. Per germline, CDR1 DFQATT and CDR2 SNEGSKA (reference sequence).

CDR3 nucleotide sequence: TGCAGCGTTGAAGATCGGGGGGTTCGAGATGGCTACACCTTC. Translated, it gives CSVEDRGVRDGYTF. The J gene is TRBJ1-2, the V gene TRBV29-1; D is possibly TRBD1 (5 bases). Germline CDR1 SQVTM, CDR2 ANQGSEA. This CDR3 has 14 amino acids. Trimming left V 0 bases short and J 6 bases short, with 14 bases between. Full variable domain (missing parts from reference TRBV29-1 and TRBJ1-2): SAVISQKPSRDICQRGTSLTIQCQVDSQVTMMFWYRQQPGQSLTLIATANQGSEATYESGFVIDKFPISRPNLTFSTLTVSNMSPEDSSIYLCSVEDRGVRDGYTFGSGTRLTVV.

The chain couples TRBV19 to TRBJ1-1; D is unclear. With 6 bases removed from V and 1 base from J, the gap between germline ends came to 12 bases. Germline CDR1 reads LNHDA; CDR2 reads SQIVND (reference sequence). The CDR3 runs to 14 residues. CDR3 in DNA: TGTGCCAGTAGGAACATACCAGGGAACACTGAAGCTTTCTTT. Its protein is CASRNIPGNTEAFF.

This chain joins TRBV7-8 and TRBJ2-7; 11 bases line up with TRBD1. Trimming took 0 bases from V and 3 from J; bases not matched to a gene: 1. Germline-derived CDR1 and CDR2 are SGHVS and FQNEAQ. The CDR3 runs to 15 residues. CDR3 DNA sequence: TGTGCCAGCAGCTTAGCAGGGACAGGGGGCTACGAGCAGTACTTC. Encoded protein: CASSLAGTGGYEQYF.

The chain links TRBV29-1 to TRBJ2-1; 7 bases are shared with TRBD1. Germline V gene lookup returns CDR1 SQVTM and CDR2 ANQGSEA. V lost 6 bases to trimming and J lost 4 bases; unmatched junction nucleotides: 3. CDR3 length: 12 residues. CDR3 region: CSVGTDYNEQFF. In nucleotides, the CDR3 is TGCAGCGTAGGGACAGATTACAATGAGCAGTTCTTC.

The rearrangement joins TRBV7-2 to TRBJ2-7, with TRBD2 identical over 8 bases. J was trimmed by 2 bases and V by 5 bases; bases with no gene match: 8. CDR1 and CDR2 (germline): SGHTA, FQGNSA. The CDR3 extends over 15 amino acids. CDR3 nucleotide sequence: TGTGCCAGCAGCCGGAAGACTAGCGTGGCCTACGAGCAGTACTTC. Protein product: CASSRKTSVAYEQYF.

This rearrangement joins TRBV6-2 or TRBV6-3 to TRBJ1-5; D uncertain. V was shortened by 0 bases and J by 2 bases, with 20 bases between the two germline ends. The CDR3 totals 19 residues. Germline CDR1 MNHEY, CDR2 SVGEGT. This CDR3 reads CASSYSMSGLDFGNQPQHF. CDR3 sequence (DNA): TGTGCCAGCAGTTACTCGATGTCTGGGCTGGACTTTGGCAATCAGCCCCAGCATTTT.

This rearrangement joins TRBV6-5 to TRBJ1-1; D is perhaps TRBD1 (6 bases). V lost 4 bases, J lost 3 bases, and 12 bases lay in between. CDR3 length: 14 amino acids. The germline gives CDR1 MNHEY, CDR2 SVGAGI. This CDR3 is CASSFGGQDTEAFF. The CDR3 DNA sequence: TGTGCCAGCAGTTTCGGGGGGCAGGACACTGAAGCTTTCTTT.

The chain has TRBV4-1 and TRBJ2-3, with D unresolved. V was trimmed by 7 bases and J by 1 base, leaving 6 bases between them. CDR1 MGHRA and CDR2 YSYEKL come from the germline V gene. CDR3 length: 12 amino acids. CDR3: CASTRGTDTQYF. CDR3 bases: TGCGCCAGCACCCGGGGCACAGATACGCAGTATTTT.

The V and J genes are TRBV3-1 (or the pseudogene TRBV3-2) and TRBJ2-5; D is uncertain. The V end was cut by 2 bases, the J end by 4 bases, with 5 bases between. The CDR3 extends over 12 amino acids. Looked up from germline, CDR1 is LGHDT and CDR2 is YNNKEL (reference sequence). The chain's CDR3 is CASSQSSETQYF. The CDR3 nucleotides read TGTGCCAGCAGCCAAAGCTCAGAGACCCAGTACTTC.

This clone was counted once. This chain links TRBV2 with TRBJ1-1; possible D gene TRBD1, 6 bases. Germline assignment: CDR1 SNHLY and CDR2 FYNNEI. V dropped 4 bases and J dropped 3 bases, with 9 bases sitting between them. The CDR3 is made up of 13 amino acids. The CDR3: CASSAGAYTEAFF. Here the CDR3 DNA reads TGTGCCAGCAGTGCAGGGGCATACACTGAAGCTTTCTTT. The variable domain in full, completed from reference TRBV2 and TRBJ1-1, reads EPEVTQTPSHQVTQMGQEVILRCVPISNHLYFYWYRQILGQKVEFLVSFYNNEISEKSEIFDDQFSVERPDGSNFTLKIRSTKLEDSAMYFCASSAGAYTEAFFGQGTRLTVV.

This rearrangement joins TRBV18 to TRBJ2-4, with a tentative D call TRBD1 (6 bases). Deletions cut 3 bases from V and 2 bases from J, with 11 bases between. The CDR3 contains 15 residues. Germline lookup yields CDR1 KGHSH and CDR2 LQKENI. The CDR3 sequence: CASSPPQGSKNIQYF. The CDR3 nucleotides are TGTGCCAGCTCACCCCCCCAGGGGTCCAAAAACATTCAGTACTTC.

This chain links TRBV7-9 with TRBJ2-1; 9 positions match TRBD1. CDR1 is SEHNR and CDR2 is FQNEAQ in the germline V gene (reference sequence). With 5 bases clipped from V and 7 bases from J, the junction kept 9 bases outside the gene matches. The CDR3 totals 15 residues. Here the CDR3 reads CASSPRTGAGNEQFF. The CDR3 coding sequence is TGTGCCAGCAGCCCTAGGACAGGGGCGGGGAATGAGCAGTTCTTC.

The chain combines TRBV24-1 with TRBJ2-3, with TRBD2 identical over 8 bases. The CDR3 runs to 14 residues. CDR1 KGHDR and CDR2 SFDVKD come from the germline V gene. Trimming cost V 4 bases and J 4 bases; bases outside gene matches: 3. CDR3 sequence: CATSESGGADTQYF. For the CDR3, the DNA is TGTGCCACCAGTGAGAGCGGGGGTGCAGATACGCAGTATTTT.

The chain couples TRBV7-2 to TRBJ2-2; D unclear. The CDR3 extends over 14 amino acids. Trimming shortened V by 0 bases and J by 1 base, and 3 bases separated the two germline ends. CDR1 and CDR2 (germline): SGHTA, FQGNSA. The DNA for the CDR3 is TGTGCCAGCAGCTTAGCCAGGAACACCGGGGAGCTGTTTTTT. As protein: CASSLARNTGELFF.

This clone was seen once. The chain employs TRBV3-1 (or the pseudogene TRBV3-2) and TRBJ2-5; perhaps TRBD2 as D (5 bases). Trimming stripped 2 bases from V and 1 base from J, with 14 bases between. The germline V gene encodes CDR1 LGHDT and CDR2 YNNKEL (reference sequence). There are 16 residues in the CDR3. As DNA, the CDR3 is TGTGCCAGCAGCCAAATAGTTACTAGTATCCAAGAGACCCAGTACTTC. Encoded protein: CASSQIVTSIQETQYF.